Detailed here is one T cell receptor beta chain. Method: immunoSEQ multiplex PCR; TCRdb's copy keeps in-frame clones and lacks some. The sample has 95,000 to 100,000 clones; over 95% are singletons. This entry is derived from a study of technical replicates of blood from several donors. The CDR3 is 11 amino acids. Trimming stripped 0 bases from V and 12 bases from J, with 6 bases between. Germline V gene sequence: CDR1 LGHNA, CDR2 YNFKEQ. The sequenced sample consisted of T cells isolated from PBMCs. The TCR comes from a human donor in good health. V gene TRBV4-2 combines with J gene TRBJ2-1; D is unclear. The CDR3 loop is CASSQDYLQFF. CDR3 in DNA: TGTGCCAGCAGCCAAGATTATTTGCAGTTCTTC.